This T cell receptor beta chain appears in the sequencing data of a study of response to subunit inactivated influenza vaccine. Whole-study results and caveats: Each seasonal influenza vaccination recruits few new T cells, the authors suggested.

CDR1 SQVTM and CDR2 ANQGSEA come from the germline V gene. Trimming took 5 bases from V and 0 from J; bases not matched to a gene: 9. This CDR3 region has 16 residues. This clonotype appeared once. What it binds is not known. One entry per CDR3 protein results from TCRdb running MiXCR on the RT-PCR reads. The data hold hundreds of thousands of distinct CDR3 sequences, with more than 9% observed a single time. This receptor was identified in a man in his fifties or sixties who received an inactivated influenza vaccine. J is TRBJ2-1 and V is TRBV29-1; 8 positions agree with TRBD2. The material was non-naive T cells sorted from PBMCs, obtained around 15 days before vaccination. The CDR3 coding sequence is TGCAGCGTTAGGGGACCCGGGACTAGCTCCTACAATGAGCAGTTCTTC. Its translation: CSVRGPGTSSYNEQFF.